This passage covers 31 T cell receptor beta chains from one sample sequenced in a study of blood T cell repertoires in COVID-19. The protocol was immunoSEQ multiplex PCR, while the TCRdb copy is restricted to in-frame clones and leaves out a portion. The sample lists under 250,000 clones; 88% were seen once. Material: peripheral blood. These receptors all come from a man aged 80 or over with acute or convalescent COVID-19.

The CDR3 nucleotides read TGTGCCAGCAGTTTAGGAGGGAGGGCCCCCTACGAGCAGTACTTC. It encodes CASSLGGRAPYEQYF. The rearrangement joins TRBV27 to TRBJ2-7; 7 nucleotides line up with TRBD2. Germline assignment: CDR1 MNHEY and CDR2 SMNVEV (reference sequence). Unmatched junction bases numbered 6, after V lost 2 bases and J lost 2 bases. The CDR3 runs 15 residues.

The chain is built from TRBV6-5 and TRBJ2-3; a possible D gene is TRBD2 (5 bases). The CDR3 runs to 16 residues. CDR1 MNHEY and CDR2 SVGAGI come from the germline V gene. Trimming removed 2 bases at V and 3 bases at J, with 15 bases between. CDR3 DNA: TGTGCCAGCAGTTACAGTAGAAAAAGGAGGACAGATACGCAGTATTTT. Its protein is CASSYSRKRRTDTQYF.

The chain links TRBV7-9 to TRBJ2-2, with TRBD2 matching 8 bases. The V gene end was trimmed by 5 bases and the J gene end by 2 bases; junction bases not matched to a gene: 10. CDR1 is SEHNR and CDR2 is FQNEAQ in the germline V gene (reference sequence). The CDR3 has 17 residues. The DNA of the CDR3 is TGTGCCAGCAGCCCGGCCCGACTAGCGACCAACACCGGGGAGCTGTTTTTT. This encodes CASSPARLATNTGELFF.

This clone has a handful of counts. This sequence joins TRBV4-1 and TRBJ1-1, with D unclear. CDR3 length equals 15 residues. Germline CDR1 is MGHRA and CDR2 is YSYEKL. The V end was cut by 4 bases, the J end by 5 bases, with 17 bases between. Here the CDR3 reads CASSRETARGTEAFF. The CDR3 DNA follows: TGCGCCAGCAGCCGAGAGACCGCGCGGGGAACTGAAGCTTTCTTT.

The J gene is TRBJ1-2, the V gene TRBV11-2, with D hard to call. V gave up 0 bases and J gave up 4 bases, with 9 bases separating them. The CDR3 length is 14 residues. The germline CDR1 and CDR2 sequences are SGHAT and FQNNGV. The CDR3 coding sequence is TGTGCCAGCAGCTTAGAGTTCCGAGGCTATGGCTACACCTTC. It specifies CASSLEFRGYGYTF.

The chain employs TRBV19 and TRBJ1-4; the match to TRBD1 covers 7 bases. Per germline, CDR1 LNHDA and CDR2 SQIVND (reference sequence). The junction had 11 bases not matched to a gene; V was cut back by 7 bases and J by 0 bases. The CDR3 has 17 residues. The chain's CDR3 is CASNAGQGTATNEKLFF. The CDR3 nucleotides read TGTGCCAGTAACGCCGGCCAAGGGACAGCAACTAATGAAAAACTGTTTTTT. Variable domain in full (rest from reference TRBV19 and TRBJ1-4): DGGITQSPKYLFRKEGQNVTLSCEQNLNHDAMYWYRQDPGQGLRLIYYSQIVNDFQKGDIAEGYSVSREKKESFPLTVTSAQKNPTAFYLCASNAGQGTATNEKLFFGSGTQLSVL.

The V call is TRBV3-1 (or the pseudogene TRBV3-2), the J call TRBJ1-5; TRBD1 matches at 9 bases. V gave up 1 base and J gave up 4 bases; unmatched junction bases: 8. The germline gives CDR1 LGHDT, CDR2 YNNKEL (reference sequence). This CDR3 has 17 amino acids. The CDR3 nucleotides read TGTGCCAGCAGCCAAGTCTCGACCGGGACAGGGAATCAGCCCCAGCATTTT. Residues: CASSQVSTGTGNQPQHF.

The CDR3 loop is CASSGRGRTDTQYF. The CDR3 DNA is TGTGCCTCCTCTGGGCGGGGGCGCACAGATACGCAGTATTTT. The chain combines TRBV19 with TRBJ2-3; tentative D call: TRBD2 (7 bases). The length of the CDR3 is 14 residues. The germline V and J ends were trimmed by 11 bases and 1 base, with 16 bases remaining between them. CDR1 is LNHDA, CDR2 SQIVND, per germline (reference sequence).

This chain's CDR3 is CASSQNTGTVDNEQFF. The CDR3, as DNA: TGTGCCAGCAGCCAAAATACCGGGACAGTTGACAATGAGCAGTTCTTC. The chain is built from TRBV4-2 and TRBJ2-1; 7 bases fit TRBD1. The CDR3 covers 16 residues. CDR1 LGHNA and CDR2 YNFKEQ come from the germline V gene. Trimming at V came to 2 bases and at J to 5 bases, leaving 9 bases not matched to a gene.

J is TRBJ1-5 and V is TRBV28, with a tentative D call TRBD1 (5 bases). Trimming took off 2 bases at V and 2 bases at J, with 10 bases between the two ends. Germline CDR1 MDHEN, CDR2 SYDVKM. This CDR3 has 15 residues. The CDR3 sequence: CASSLNQGGNQPQHF. Written as DNA, the CDR3 is TGTGCCAGCAGTTTAAACCAGGGCGGCAATCAGCCCCAGCATTTT.

V and J are TRBV19 and TRBJ2-7; TRBD2 matches 8 bases. Looked up from germline, CDR1 is LNHDA and CDR2 is SQIVND (reference sequence). The CDR3 is 13 amino acids. Germline trimming cut 7 bases from V and 7 bases from J; bases unmatched to any gene: 9. The CDR3 DNA sequence: TGTGCCAGTAAAACTAGCGGAGAGGGAGAGCAGTACTTC. Its translation is CASKTSGEGEQYF.

V usage is TRBV13 and J usage is TRBJ2-5, with TRBD1 as a possible D gene (6 bases). This CDR3 comprises 13 residues. Germline V gene sequence: CDR1 PRHDT, CDR2 FYEKMQ (reference sequence). Trimming pared 3 bases from V and 7 bases from J, leaving 12 bases between. CDR3 sequence reads: CASSFGGPLTQYF. The CDR3 DNA sequence: TGTGCCAGCAGCTTTGGGGGCCCGTTGACCCAGTACTTC.

The rearrangement joins TRBV5-1 to TRBJ1-4; D gene ambiguous. Trimming took 4 bases from V and 8 from J, leaving 24 bases between them. This CDR3 has 17 residues. The germline V gene has CDR1 SGHRS and CDR2 YFSETQ. DNA for the CDR3: TGCGCCAGCAGCCCCTCATGGGTGAAGCGCGAAGGCGAAAAACTGTTTTTT. Residues: CASSPSWVKREGEKLFF.

V and J are TRBV28 and TRBJ1-4; 9 nucleotides agree with TRBD1. Germline V CDR1 and CDR2: MDHEN, SYDVKM. Trimming removed 9 bases from V and 8 bases from J; junction bases left unmatched: 10. This CDR3 has 14 amino acids. The chain's CDR3 is CASSNRGQKEKLFF. The CDR3 coding sequence is TGTGCCAGTTCAAACAGGGGGCAAAAGGAAAAACTGTTTTTT.

This sequence joins TRBV5-1 and TRBJ1-6; TRBD1 matches 7 bases. V shed 2 bases and J 6 bases; nucleotides not matched to a gene: 5. From germline, CDR1 is SGHRS and CDR2 YFSETQ. The CDR3 covers 15 residues. CDR3 sequence: CASSFRTGANSPLHF. The CDR3 region has the DNA TGCGCCAGCAGCTTTAGGACAGGAGCTAATTCACCCCTCCACTTT.

This clone was detected only once. The rearrangement uses TRBV7-9 and TRBJ1-1; 10 bases match TRBD1. Trimming took 4 bases from V and 2 from J; bases not matched to a gene: 16. The CDR3 sequence is 19 residues long. Germline loops: CDR1 SEHNR, CDR2 FQNEAQ (reference sequence). This chain's CDR3 is CASSSYNGIWDRGNTEAFF. Written as DNA, the CDR3 is TGTGCCAGCAGCTCATACAACGGTATTTGGGACAGGGGAAACACTGAAGCTTTCTTT.

V usage is TRBV18 and J usage is TRBJ1-1, with D uncertain. Looked up from germline, CDR1 is KGHSH and CDR2 is LQKENI. The length of the CDR3 is 12 residues. The germline V and J ends were trimmed by 5 bases and 11 bases, with 15 bases remaining between them. The CDR3 protein is CASSSDSRQAFF. The DNA of the CDR3 is TGTGCCAGCTCATCAGACTCCCGGCAGGCTTTCTTT.

This clone has just a few counts. V is TRBV7-2 and J is TRBJ2-7, with no clear D. V lost 8 bases and J 4 bases, leaving 9 bases between the germline ends. CDR1 is SGHTA and CDR2 is FQGNSA in the germline V gene. CDR3 size: 11 residues. The CDR3 DNA reads as TGTGCCAGCTCCCTTAAATACGAGCAGTACTTC. It specifies CASSLKYEQYF.

This clone was recorded a few times. V is TRBV6-1 and J is TRBJ2-7; D is perhaps TRBD2 (5 bases). Germline CDR1 reads MNHNS; CDR2 reads SASEGT. CDR3 size: 15 residues. Trimming removed 2 bases at V and 0 bases at J, with 11 bases between. In DNA form, the CDR3 reads TGTGCCAGCAGTGAACCTGAGGGAAGCTCCTACGAGCAGTACTTC. Translating it yields CASSEPEGSSYEQYF.

The gene calls are TRBV6-2 or TRBV6-3 and TRBJ2-7; weak D call: TRBD2 (6 bases). The length of the CDR3 is 15 residues. Trimming removed 5 bases from V and 0 bases from J, with 14 bases in between. CDR1 MNHEY and CDR2 SVGEGT come from the germline V gene. The chain's CDR3 is CASSTSGFFSYEQYF. Written as DNA, the CDR3 is TGTGCCAGCAGTACGAGCGGGTTCTTCTCCTACGAGCAGTACTTC.

J is TRBJ1-2 and V is TRBV14; 9 nucleotides match TRBD1. V lost 4 bases to trimming and J lost 6 bases; unmatched junction nucleotides: 9. The germline V gene has CDR1 SGHDN and CDR2 FVKESK. The CDR3 length is 15 residues. CDR3 DNA: TGTGCCAGCAGCCGTCTCGTCACAGGGGGCGATGGCTACACCTTC. Translating it yields CASSRLVTGGDGYTF.

The V and J genes are TRBV24-1 and TRBJ2-3; perhaps TRBD2 as D (5 bases). The CDR3 spans 16 residues. Deletions cut 1 base from V and 0 bases from J, with 10 bases between. From germline, CDR1 is KGHDR and CDR2 SFDVKD. CDR3 loop: CATSDFTSGSTDTQYF. The CDR3 coding sequence is TGTGCCACCAGTGATTTTACTAGTGGGAGCACAGATACGCAGTATTTT.

The gene calls are TRBV28 and TRBJ1-5, with D possibly TRBD1 on 6 matching bases. Germline V gene data show CDR1 as MDHEN and CDR2 as SYDVKM. CDR3 size: 15 residues. Trimming stripped 5 bases from V and 5 bases from J, with 16 bases between. The CDR3 DNA follows: TGTGCCAGCAGTATCACCGGGACACACTATCAGCCCCAGCATTTT. Amino acids: CASSITGTHYQPQHF.

This CDR3 is CASSQMGLGYEQFF. In DNA form, the CDR3 reads TGTGCCAGCAGCCAAATGGGACTAGGCTATGAGCAGTTCTTC. The chain recombines TRBV11-3 with TRBJ2-1; 8 nucleotides align to TRBD2. The germline gives CDR1 SGHNT, CDR2 YENEEA. V was clipped by 5 bases and J by 8 bases; unmatched bases: 8. The CDR3 sequence is 14 residues long.

V usage is TRBV19 and J usage is TRBJ2-1; weak D call: TRBD2 (6 bases). CDR3 length: 16 residues. V lost 2 bases, J lost 0 bases, and 11 bases lay in between. The germline gives CDR1 LNHDA, CDR2 SQIVND (reference sequence). CDR3 DNA sequence: TGTGCCAGTAGTATAAGCGGGCCAAGCTCCTACAATGAGCAGTTCTTC. Protein sequence: CASSISGPSSYNEQFF.

The chain combines TRBV27 with TRBJ2-2; 7 nucleotides align to TRBD1. V was clipped by 5 bases and J by 5 bases; unmatched bases: 8. The germline V gene encodes CDR1 MNHEY and CDR2 SMNVEV (reference sequence). The CDR3 spans 15 residues. The CDR3 nucleotides are TGTGCCAGCAGTGCTCGACAGGGTTCGACCGGGGAGCTGTTTTTT. Amino acids: CASSARQGSTGELFF.

V is TRBV7-2 and J is TRBJ2-7; 9 bases are a match to TRBD2. With V trimmed by 5 bases and J by 4 bases, 6 bases remained unmatched. The CDR3 extends over 14 amino acids. CDR1 is SGHTA, CDR2 FQGNSA, per germline. Written as DNA, the CDR3 is TGTGCCAGCAGCCTGACTAGCGGAAAATACGAGCAGTACTTC. It translates to CASSLTSGKYEQYF.

The chain links TRBV14 to TRBJ1-1; D gene ambiguous. Germline V gene data show CDR1 as SGHDN and CDR2 as FVKESK. The CDR3 covers 15 residues. The germline V and J ends were trimmed by 1 base and 1 base, with 10 bases remaining between them. CDR3 DNA sequence: TGTGCCAGCAGCCAAGGGAGGACGGCGAACACTGAAGCTTTCTTT. As protein: CASSQGRTANTEAFF.

The genes are TRBV20-1 and TRBJ2-2, with 9 bases fitting TRBD2. Germline CDR1 reads DFQATT; CDR2 reads SNEGSKA (reference sequence). Unmatched junction bases numbered 7, after V lost 3 bases and J lost 5 bases. The CDR3 covers 15 residues. The CDR3 DNA reads as TGCAGTGCTAGTACCGGGACTAGCCGAACCGGGGAGCTGTTTTTT. Its protein is CSASTGTSRTGELFF.

The genes are TRBV29-1 and TRBJ2-5, with TRBD1 matching over 12 bases. Germline V gene data show CDR1 as SQVTM and CDR2 as ANQGSEA. The trim removed 8 bases at V and 4 bases at J, leaving 14 bases unmatched. CDR3 length equals 16 residues. The CDR3 is CSTITPGQGAVETQYF. Written as DNA, the CDR3 is TGCAGCACCATAACCCCGGGACAGGGGGCTGTAGAGACCCAGTACTTC.

This clone was seen once. The V call is TRBV6-5, the J call TRBJ2-3; 12 bases align to TRBD2. Trimming took 10 bases from V and 3 from J; bases not matched to a gene: 2. Germline V gives CDR1 MNHEY, CDR2 SVGAGI. CDR3 length: 13 residues. The CDR3 spells CATGLAGTDTQYF. The DNA for the CDR3 is TGTGCCACCGGACTAGCGGGGACAGATACGCAGTATTTT.